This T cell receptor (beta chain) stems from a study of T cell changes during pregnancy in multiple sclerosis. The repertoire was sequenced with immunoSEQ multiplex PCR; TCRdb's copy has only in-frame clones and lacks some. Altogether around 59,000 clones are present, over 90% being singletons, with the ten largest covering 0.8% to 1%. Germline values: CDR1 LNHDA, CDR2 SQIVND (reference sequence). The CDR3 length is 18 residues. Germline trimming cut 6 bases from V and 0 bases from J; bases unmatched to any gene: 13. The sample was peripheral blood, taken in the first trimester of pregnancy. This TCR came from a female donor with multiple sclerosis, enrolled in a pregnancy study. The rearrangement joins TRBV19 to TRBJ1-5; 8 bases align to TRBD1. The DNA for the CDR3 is TGTGCCAGTAGCGAAAGGGGCAGGGGGCTTTATAGCAATCAGCCCCAGCATTTT. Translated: CASSERGRGLYSNQPQHF.